The 17 T cell receptor beta chains given below trace back to one sample, sequenced in a study of T cell changes during pregnancy in multiple sclerosis. Generated by immunoSEQ multiplex PCR, the TCRdb table keeps only in-frame clones and is missing some. Here the sample spans tens of thousands of clones, 85% to 95% being singletons. Here the sequenced sample was peripheral blood, taken after pregnancy. These receptors were taken from a female donor with multiple sclerosis, enrolled in a pregnancy study.

V is TRBV10-1 and J is TRBJ1-5; 7 bases align to TRBD1. The CDR3 totals 15 residues. Germline values: CDR1 WNHNN, CDR2 SYGVQD (reference sequence). V was pared by 5 bases and J by 7 bases, with 11 bases of the junction left unmatched. CDR3 amino acids: CASSRVTGERQPQHF. The CDR3 DNA reads as TGCGCCAGCAGTAGGGTCACAGGGGAACGACAGCCCCAGCATTTT.

This sequence joins TRBV25-1 and TRBJ2-7, with 10 bases matching TRBD1. The CDR3 has 14 amino acids. The V gene end was trimmed by 3 bases and the J gene end by 4 bases; junction bases not matched to a gene: 3. CDR1 and CDR2 from the germline V gene are MGHDK and SYGVNS. The CDR3 here is CASSDPGQGYEQYF. The CDR3 DNA sequence: TGTGCCAGCAGTGACCCGGGACAGGGGTACGAGCAGTACTTC.

The gene calls are TRBV30 and TRBJ1-6, with TRBD1 matching 7 bases. The germline gives CDR1 GTSNPN, CDR2 SVGIG (reference sequence). The CDR3 has 15 amino acids. J was trimmed by 6 bases and V by 3 bases; bases with no gene match: 8. The CDR3 loop is CAWSTSQGLNSPLHF. In DNA form, the CDR3 reads TGTGCCTGGAGCACCTCACAGGGGCTTAATTCACCCCTCCACTTT. Full variable domain (outside the CDR3, taken from reference TRBV30 and TRBJ1-6): SQTIHQWPATLVQPVGSPLSLECTVEGTSNPNLYWYRQAAGRGLQLLFYSVGIGQISSEVPQNLSASRPQDRQFILSSKKLLLSDSGFYLCAWSTSQGLNSPLHFGNGTRLTVT.

The V and J genes are TRBV4-2 and TRBJ2-3; the match to TRBD2 covers 10 bases. The CDR3 totals 17 residues. Germline V gene sequence: CDR1 LGHNA, CDR2 YNFKEQ. J lost 2 bases, V lost 0 bases, and 5 bases had no gene match. The CDR3 nucleotides read TGTGCCAGCAGCCAAGATCCAGCGGGGGGGAACACAGATACGCAGTATTTT. This gives the protein CASSQDPAGGNTDTQYF.

This clone was seen a handful of times. The chain uses TRBV20-1 and TRBJ1-1; D is unclear. V dropped 3 bases and J dropped 5 bases, with 7 bases sitting between them. The CDR3 runs 11 residues. Germline V lookup: CDR1 DFQATT, CDR2 SNEGSKA (reference sequence). DNA for the CDR3: TGCAGTGCTAGGCGGGTTACTGAAGCTTTCTTT. Its translation: CSARRVTEAFF.

The chain recombines TRBV7-9 with TRBJ1-2, with a possible D match to TRBD1 (5 bases). The CDR3 contains 14 residues. V was pared by 5 bases and J by 4 bases, with 14 bases between. Per germline, CDR1 SEHNR and CDR2 FQNEAQ (reference sequence). CDR3 nucleotides: TGTGCCAGCAGCGCAGGGTCACTTAGCTATGGCTACACCTTC. Its translation: CASSAGSLSYGYTF.

The rearrangement joins TRBV4-2 to TRBJ1-2; D call uncertain. Trimming shortened V by 1 base and J by 6 bases, and 6 bases separated the two germline ends. From germline, CDR1 is LGHNA and CDR2 YNFKEQ. The CDR3 extends over 12 amino acids. CDR3 protein: CASSQAGNGYTF. As DNA, the CDR3 is TGTGCCAGCAGCCAAGCGGGGAATGGCTACACCTTC.

The CDR3 DNA reads as TGTGCCAGCAGTTACTCGAGCTTAGCTGATACGCAGTATTTT. Amino acids: CASSYSSLADTQYF. V and J are TRBV6-5 and TRBJ2-3; D not certain. This CDR3 contains 14 residues. V lost 0 bases and J 6 bases, leaving 10 bases between the germline ends. Germline lookup yields CDR1 MNHEY and CDR2 SVGAGI.

This chain uses TRBV30 with TRBJ1-2; D might be TRBD1 (5 bases). The CDR3 covers 14 residues. Trimming removed 3 bases at V and 6 bases at J, with 17 bases between. Germline values: CDR1 GTSNPN, CDR2 SVGIG (reference sequence). CDR3 sequence: CAWRWGGGLDGYTF. CDR3 DNA sequence: TGTGCCTGGAGATGGGGCGGGGGTTTGGATGGCTACACCTTC.

J is TRBJ2-1 and V is TRBV6-5; TRBD1 matches 9 bases. Germline V gene lookup returns CDR1 MNHEY and CDR2 SVGAGI. There are 14 residues in the CDR3. The V segment lost 6 bases and the J segment 7 bases; nucleotides outside the gene matches: 7. CDR3 sequence: CASSGTGTQNEQFF. The CDR3 bases are TGTGCCAGCAGCGGGACAGGGACTCAAAATGAGCAGTTCTTC.

The J gene is TRBJ1-6, the V gene TRBV5-6, with 9 bases aligning to TRBD1. The CDR3 has 15 amino acids. Germline V lookup: CDR1 SGHDT, CDR2 YYEEEE. V lost 0 bases to trimming and J lost 7 bases; unmatched junction nucleotides: 2. The CDR3: CASSLAGTGNSPLHF. In DNA form, the CDR3 reads TGTGCCAGCAGCTTGGCTGGGACAGGGAATTCACCCCTCCACTTT.

This sequence joins TRBV29-1 and TRBJ1-5; weak D call: TRBD1 (6 bases). This CDR3 spans 13 amino acids. The V gene lost 5 bases and the J gene lost 5 bases, with 13 bases spanning the gap. Per germline, CDR1 SQVTM and CDR2 ANQGSEA. CDR3 sequence reads: CSVTQGGDQPQHF. CDR3 nucleotides: TGCAGCGTTACACAGGGTGGGGATCAGCCCCAGCATTTT. Together with reference TRBV29-1 and TRBJ1-5, the CDR3 gives the full variable domain: SAVISQKPSRDICQRGTSLTIQCQVDSQVTMMFWYRQQPGQSLTLIATANQGSEATYESGFVIDKFPISRPNLTFSTLTVSNMSPEDSSIYLCSVTQGGDQPQHFGDGTRLSIL.

This chain connects TRBV4-3 to TRBJ2-3, with TRBD1 as a possible D gene (5 bases). CDR3 size: 15 residues. V was clipped by 0 bases and J by 3 bases, with 10 bases between them. CDR1 LGHNA and CDR2 YSLEER come from the germline V gene. CDR3 sequence reads: CASSQDGARTDTQYF. DNA of the CDR3: TGCGCCAGCAGCCAAGATGGGGCTCGGACAGATACGCAGTATTTT.

The chain has TRBV19 and TRBJ2-5; TRBD2 might be the D (6 bases). This CDR3 has 14 residues. Trimming took 8 bases from V and 3 from J, leaving 16 bases between them. Germline assignment: CDR1 LNHDA and CDR2 SQIVND (reference sequence). The CDR3: CASGRSRGEETQYF. The CDR3 bases are TGTGCCAGTGGCCGATCGCGGGGCGAAGAGACCCAGTACTTC.

This sequence joins TRBV7-8 and TRBJ1-1; no firm D call. Germline V CDR1 and CDR2: SGHVS, FQNEAQ. V was cut by 1 base and J by 1 base, with 10 bases left in between. The CDR3 consists of 15 residues. CDR3 protein: CASSLDGQKNTEAFF. As DNA, the CDR3 is TGTGCCAGCAGCTTAGATGGGCAGAAGAACACTGAAGCTTTCTTT. The full variable domain, its missing parts supplied by reference TRBV7-8 and TRBJ1-1, is GAGVSQSPRYKVAKRGQDVALRCDPISGHVSLFWYQQALGQGPEFLTYFQNEAQLDKSGLPSDRFFAERPEGSVSTLKIQRTQQEDSAVYLCASSLDGQKNTEAFFGQGTRLTVV.

The CDR3 nucleotides read TGTGCCAGCAGCCCTAGCAGCATGAACACTGAAGCTTTCTTT. Translating it yields CASSPSSMNTEAFF. The rearrangement uses TRBV7-8 and TRBJ1-1; no reliable D call. Germline assignment: CDR1 SGHVS and CDR2 FQNEAQ. CDR3 length: 14 residues. V dropped 5 bases and J dropped 0 bases, with 10 bases sitting between them.

This chain joins TRBV11-1 and TRBJ2-2, with 7 bases matching TRBD2. The V gene's germline CDR1 is SGHAT and CDR2 FQDESV (reference sequence). The CDR3 runs to 15 residues. The V segment lost 7 bases and the J segment 6 bases; nucleotides outside the gene matches: 11. Written as DNA, the CDR3 is TGTGCCAGCACCTGGGGGGGAAGGGAGTCCGGGGAGCTGTTTTTT. As protein: CASTWGGRESGELFF.